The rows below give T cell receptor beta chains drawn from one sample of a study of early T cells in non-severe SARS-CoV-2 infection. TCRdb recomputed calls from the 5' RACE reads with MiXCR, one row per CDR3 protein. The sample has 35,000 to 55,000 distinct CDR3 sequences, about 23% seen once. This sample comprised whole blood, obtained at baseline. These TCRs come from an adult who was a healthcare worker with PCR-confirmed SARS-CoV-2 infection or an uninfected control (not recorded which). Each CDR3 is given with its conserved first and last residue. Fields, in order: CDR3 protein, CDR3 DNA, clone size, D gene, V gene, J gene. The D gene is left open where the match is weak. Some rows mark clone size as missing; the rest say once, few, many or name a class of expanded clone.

CDR3 protein: CAISDLTGGSYEQYF
CDR3 DNA: TGTGCCATCAGTGACCTTACAGGGGGTTCCTACGAGCAGTACTTC
clone size: .
D gene: TRBD1
V gene: TRBV10-3
J gene: TRBJ2-7

CDR3 protein: CATSDDSLVTEAFF
CDR3 DNA: TGTGCCACCAGTGATGACTCCCTCGTCACTGAAGCTTTCTTT
clone size: .
D gene: .
V gene: TRBV24-1
J gene: TRBJ1-1

CDR3 protein: CAISPRGDTDTQYF
CDR3 DNA: TGTGCCATCAGTCCGCGGGGGGACACAGATACGCAGTATTTT
clone size: few
D gene: TRBD2
V gene: TRBV10-3
J gene: TRBJ2-3

CDR3 protein: CASSPFRDQPQHF
CDR3 DNA: TGTGCCAGCAGTCCCTTCCGGGATCAGCCCCAGCATTTT
clone size: .
D gene: .
V gene: TRBV2
J gene: TRBJ1-5

CDR3 protein: CASRTLAGEDNEQFF
CDR3 DNA: TGCGCCAGCAGAACCCTAGCGGGGGAGGACAATGAGCAGTTCTTC
clone size: few
D gene: TRBD2
V gene: TRBV10-2
J gene: TRBJ2-1

CDR3 protein: CAWRVVGANVLTF
CDR3 DNA: TGTGCCTGGAGGGTAGTAGGGGCCAACGTCCTGACTTTC
clone size: .
D gene: .
V gene: TRBV30
J gene: TRBJ2-6

CDR3 protein: CASGSSYNEQFF
CDR3 DNA: TGTGCCAGCGGGAGCTCCTACAATGAGCAGTTCTTC
clone size: few
D gene: .
V gene: TRBV6-1
J gene: TRBJ2-1

CDR3 protein: CSASGWGEETQYF
CDR3 DNA: TGCAGTGCTAGCGGCTGGGGCGAAGAGACCCAGTACTTC
clone size: few
D gene: .
V gene: TRBV20-1
J gene: TRBJ2-5

CDR3 protein: CASSRQGQLQAFF
CDR3 DNA: TGTGCCAGCAGTAGACAAGGACAGCTTCAAGCTTTCTTT
clone size: few
D gene: .
V gene: TRBV27
J gene: TRBJ1-1

CDR3 protein: CASSPQGYTDTQYF
CDR3 DNA: TGTGCCAGCAGTCCACAGGGATACACAGATACGCAGTATTTT
clone size: few
D gene: .
V gene: TRBV28
J gene: TRBJ2-3

CDR3 protein: CASSPPVGLDSTDTQYF
CDR3 DNA: TGTGCCAGCTCACCACCGGTGGGACTAGACAGCACAGATACGCAGTATTTT
clone size: few
D gene: TRBD2
V gene: TRBV18
J gene: TRBJ2-3

CDR3 protein: CSVEDGQGVHEQYF
CDR3 DNA: TGCAGCGTTGAAGACGGACAGGGAGTCCACGAGCAGTACTTC
clone size: .
D gene: TRBD1
V gene: TRBV29-1
J gene: TRBJ2-7

CDR3 protein: CASSGQLNTEAFF
CDR3 DNA: TGTGCCAGCAGTGGACAGTTGAACACTGAAGCTTTCTTT
clone size: .
D gene: .
V gene: TRBV6-2/TRBV6-3
J gene: TRBJ1-1

CDR3 protein: CASSLTSTGNTEAFF
CDR3 DNA: TGTGCCAGCAGCTTAACGTCAACAGGGAACACTGAAGCTTTCTTT
clone size: .
D gene: .
V gene: TRBV7-3
J gene: TRBJ1-1

CDR3 protein: CASSVGQGANYEQYF
CDR3 DNA: TGCGCCAGCAGCGTCGGACAGGGGGCTAACTACGAGCAGTACTTC
clone size: few
D gene: TRBD1
V gene: TRBV5-1
J gene: TRBJ2-7

CDR3 protein: CASLGRDSGANVLTF
CDR3 DNA: TGTGCCAGCCTGGGGCGCGACTCTGGGGCCAACGTCCTGACTTTC
clone size: .
D gene: .
V gene: TRBV6-6
J gene: TRBJ2-6

CDR3 protein: CASSEGYEAFF
CDR3 DNA: TGTGCCAGCAGTGAAGGGTATGAAGCTTTCTTT
clone size: .
D gene: .
V gene: TRBV2
J gene: TRBJ1-1

CDR3 protein: CASSSRGGTGVGGEQFF
CDR3 DNA: TGTGCCAGCAGTTCCCGGGGGGGGACAGGGGTAGGAGGTGAGCAGTTCTTC
clone size: few
D gene: TRBD1
V gene: TRBV6-5
J gene: TRBJ2-1

CDR3 protein: CASSLQGSAMALHF
CDR3 DNA: TGTGCCAGCAGTCTACAGGGGTCCGCTATGGCCCTCCACTTT
clone size: .
D gene: TRBD1
V gene: TRBV12-3/TRBV12-4
J gene: TRBJ1-6

CDR3 protein: CASSPPQRGRETQYF
CDR3 DNA: TGCGCCAGCAGCCCCCCGCAGCGGGGGAGAGAGACCCAGTACTTC
clone size: few
D gene: TRBD2
V gene: TRBV5-1
J gene: TRBJ2-5

CDR3 protein: CASASGETQYF
CDR3 DNA: TGCGCCAGCGCGAGCGGAGAGACCCAGTACTTC
clone size: .
D gene: .
V gene: TRBV10-1
J gene: TRBJ2-5

CDR3 protein: CASSLSRDTNYGYTF
CDR3 DNA: TGCGCCAGCAGCTTATCCAGGGACACTAACTATGGCTACACCTTC
clone size: .
D gene: .
V gene: TRBV5-1
J gene: TRBJ1-2

CDR3 protein: CASSAQGQANYGYTF
CDR3 DNA: TGTGCCAGCAGCGCCCAGGGACAGGCCAACTATGGCTACACCTTC
clone size: few
D gene: TRBD1
V gene: TRBV9
J gene: TRBJ1-2

CDR3 protein: CASSFNRGPAWGYTF
CDR3 DNA: TGTGCCAGCAGCTTTAACAGGGGGCCAGCGTGGGGCTACACCTTC
clone size: few
D gene: TRBD1
V gene: TRBV11-2
J gene: TRBJ1-2

CDR3 protein: CASSGDRYQETQYF
CDR3 DNA: TGCGCCAGCAGCGGGGACCGGTACCAAGAGACCCAGTACTTC
clone size: .
D gene: .
V gene: TRBV10-2
J gene: TRBJ2-5

CDR3 protein: CASSMTEGQETQYF
CDR3 DNA: TGTGCCAGCAGCATGACAGAAGGGCAAGAGACCCAGTACTTC
clone size: .
D gene: .
V gene: TRBV7-8
J gene: TRBJ2-5

CDR3 protein: CASRDSLVVHEQFF
CDR3 DNA: TGTGCCAGCAGGGACAGCCTCGTAGTACATGAGCAGTTCTTC
clone size: few
D gene: .
V gene: TRBV2
J gene: TRBJ2-1

CDR3 protein: CASSQGDTTTGELFF
CDR3 DNA: TGCGCCAGCAGCCAGGGGGACACTACCACCGGGGAGCTGTTTTTT
clone size: .
D gene: .
V gene: TRBV4-3
J gene: TRBJ2-2

CDR3 protein: CASRGQSGKNIQYF
CDR3 DNA: TGTGCCAGCAGGGGACAATCGGGCAAAAACATTCAGTACTTC
clone size: medium-sized
D gene: .
V gene: TRBV13
J gene: TRBJ2-4

CDR3 protein: CASSFRTSGDNEQFF
CDR3 DNA: TGCGCCAGCAGCTTCAGGACTAGCGGGGACAATGAGCAGTTCTTC
clone size: few
D gene: TRBD2
V gene: TRBV5-1
J gene: TRBJ2-1

CDR3 protein: CASSLGQGETYEQYF
CDR3 DNA: TGTGCCAGCAGCTTGGGGCAGGGCGAAACCTACGAGCAGTACTTC
clone size: few
D gene: .
V gene: TRBV5-4
J gene: TRBJ2-7

CDR3 protein: CSARAGTEVGGYTF
CDR3 DNA: TGCAGTGCTAGAGCCGGGACAGAAGTAGGTGGCTACACCTTC
clone size: .
D gene: TRBD1
V gene: TRBV20-1
J gene: TRBJ1-2

CDR3 protein: CASADRSYEQYF
CDR3 DNA: TGTGCCAGCGCCGACAGGTCCTACGAGCAGTACTTC
clone size: few
D gene: .
V gene: TRBV2
J gene: TRBJ2-7

CDR3 protein: CSVEWSDGYNEQFF
CDR3 DNA: TGCAGCGTTGAGTGGTCAGACGGGTACAATGAGCAGTTCTTC
clone size: .
D gene: .
V gene: TRBV29-1
J gene: TRBJ2-1

CDR3 protein: CASSLFGTGRDGYTF
CDR3 DNA: TGTGCCAGCAGCTTATTTGGGACCGGCAGGGATGGCTACACCTTC
clone size: .
D gene: .
V gene: TRBV7-2
J gene: TRBJ1-2

CDR3 protein: CASSYAGRRGELFF
CDR3 DNA: TGTGCCAGCAGTTACGCAGGAAGGCGGGGGGAACTGTTTTTT
clone size: few
D gene: .
V gene: TRBV6-5
J gene: TRBJ1-4

CDR3 protein: CASSLGPRGGNQPQHF
CDR3 DNA: TGTGCCAGCAGTTTGGGCCCCAGGGGGGGCAATCAGCCCCAGCATTTT
clone size: .
D gene: TRBD1
V gene: TRBV12-3/TRBV12-4
J gene: TRBJ1-5

CDR3 protein: CASSLAASGSPTDTQYF
CDR3 DNA: TGTGCCAGCAGCTTAGCGGCTAGCGGTTCACCCACAGATACGCAGTATTTT
clone size: .
D gene: TRBD2
V gene: TRBV7-2
J gene: TRBJ2-3

CDR3 protein: CASRDLSGSGNTIYF
CDR3 DNA: TGTGCCAGCAGGGACCTCTCCGGCTCTGGAAACACCATATATTTT
clone size: few
D gene: .
V gene: TRBV7-6
J gene: TRBJ1-3

CDR3 protein: CASSSQGSTEAFF
CDR3 DNA: TGCGCCAGCAGCTCACAGGGAAGCACTGAAGCTTTCTTT
clone size: .
D gene: .
V gene: TRBV5-1
J gene: TRBJ1-1

CDR3 protein: CASSLPWVYNEQFF
CDR3 DNA: TGTGCCAGCAGCCTCCCCTGGGTCTACAATGAGCAGTTCTTC
clone size: .
D gene: .
V gene: TRBV7-9
J gene: TRBJ2-1

CDR3 protein: CSAEPGTGQYEQYF
CDR3 DNA: TGCAGTGCTGAACCCGGGACAGGACAATACGAGCAGTACTTC
clone size: few
D gene: TRBD1
V gene: TRBV20-1
J gene: TRBJ2-7

CDR3 protein: CASSLVRDPGNTIYF
CDR3 DNA: TGTGCCAGCAGCTTAGTCAGGGACCCTGGAAACACCATATATTTT
clone size: few
D gene: .
V gene: TRBV7-8
J gene: TRBJ1-3